A selection of T cell receptor beta chains follows, all from one sample in a study of CD8 T cells in ankylosing spondylitis. MiXCR, applied by TCRdb to the 5' RACE reads, yields one record per CDR3 protein. The sample lists 150,000 to 250,000 distinct CDR3 sequences; 13% were seen once. Source material: blood, either unsorted or a sorted T cell fraction (not recorded which). The source is a male donor with ankylosing spondylitis or in good health (not recorded which). Each CDR3 is given with its conserved first and last residue. Each record gives: CDR3 DNA, CDR3 protein, V gene, clone size, J gene, D gene. The D gene is left open where the match is weak. Size is stated for part of the rows, as once, few or many counts, or as a class when the clone is expanded.

CDR3 DNA: TGTGCCAGCAGCCCCTACCGGGCGGGAGGTACCTACAATGAGCAGTTCTTC
CDR3 protein: CASSPYRAGGTYNEQFF
V gene: TRBV16
clone size: .
J gene: TRBJ2-1
D gene: TRBD2

CDR3 DNA: TGTGCTAGTGGTTTGGACCTCGGGTCTAACACTGAAGCTTTCTTT
CDR3 protein: CASGLDLGSNTEAFF
V gene: TRBV12-5
clone size: .
J gene: TRBJ1-1
D gene: .

CDR3 DNA: TGTGCCAGCAGTTTATCTCCAGGGGACTATGGCTACACCTTC
CDR3 protein: CASSLSPGDYGYTF
V gene: TRBV27
clone size: few
J gene: TRBJ1-2
D gene: .

CDR3 DNA: TGTGCCAGCAAGAGTAGCGGGAGGGCCGGAGATACGCAGTATTTT
CDR3 protein: CASKSSGRAGDTQYF
V gene: TRBV7-9
clone size: .
J gene: TRBJ2-3
D gene: TRBD2

CDR3 DNA: TGTGCCAGCAGCAACCGGGAGAACACTGAAGCTTTCTTT
CDR3 protein: CASSNRENTEAFF
V gene: TRBV4-2
clone size: .
J gene: TRBJ1-1
D gene: .

CDR3 DNA: TGCGCCAGCAGCCAACGGACGCAAATAGGGGGTATCGGGGAGCTGTTTTTT
CDR3 protein: CASSQRTQIGGIGELFF
V gene: TRBV4-1
clone size: few
J gene: TRBJ2-2
D gene: .

CDR3 DNA: TGTGCCAGCAGCAAGGGGGCCCCCTACGAGCAGTACTTC
CDR3 protein: CASSKGAPYEQYF
V gene: TRBV7-7
clone size: .
J gene: TRBJ2-7
D gene: TRBD1

CDR3 DNA: TGCGCCAGTCGGCAGGGGAATGAGCAGTTCTTC
CDR3 protein: CASRQGNEQFF
V gene: TRBV10-1
clone size: few
J gene: TRBJ2-1
D gene: .

CDR3 DNA: TGCGCCAGCAGCCGCGGGACAGGGGCCTACGAGCAGTACTTC
CDR3 protein: CASSRGTGAYEQYF
V gene: TRBV4-1
clone size: many
J gene: TRBJ2-7
D gene: TRBD1

CDR3 DNA: TGTGCCAGCAGCTCAAGACTAGCGAAGGGAGAGACCCAGTACTTC
CDR3 protein: CASSSRLAKGETQYF
V gene: TRBV6-1
clone size: few
J gene: TRBJ2-5
D gene: TRBD2

CDR3 DNA: TGCGCCAGCAGCTTGTTTGGGGGGAGTGGTGAAAAACTGTTTTTT
CDR3 protein: CASSLFGGSGEKLFF
V gene: TRBV5-1
clone size: .
J gene: TRBJ1-4
D gene: .

CDR3 DNA: TGTGCCAGCAGTTTGTGGGACCTAAACAATGAGCAGTTCTTC
CDR3 protein: CASSLWDLNNEQFF
V gene: TRBV12-3/TRBV12-4
clone size: few
J gene: TRBJ2-1
D gene: .

CDR3 DNA: TGTGCCAGCAGCCCCGGGGCCCAAAACACTGAAGCTTTCTTT
CDR3 protein: CASSPGAQNTEAFF
V gene: TRBV9
clone size: few
J gene: TRBJ1-1
D gene: .

CDR3 DNA: TGTGCCAGCAGCTTAGGACCCGGGGCTTTCTTT
CDR3 protein: CASSLGPGAFF
V gene: TRBV7-9
clone size: many
J gene: TRBJ1-1
D gene: .

CDR3 DNA: TGTGCCAGCAGCCCTTGGACTAGCGGGAGTGGGCAAGAGACCCAGTACTTC
CDR3 protein: CASSPWTSGSGQETQYF
V gene: TRBV7-8
clone size: few
J gene: TRBJ2-5
D gene: TRBD2

CDR3 DNA: TGTGCCTGGACCGGGGGGGTAGCGGGGAACGAGCAGTACTTC
CDR3 protein: CAWTGGVAGNEQYF
V gene: TRBV30
clone size: .
J gene: TRBJ2-7
D gene: TRBD2

CDR3 DNA: TGTGCCAGCACCTGGAGAGAGTATTCGGGACAGAACTATGGCTACACCTTC
CDR3 protein: CASTWREYSGQNYGYTF
V gene: TRBV12-3/TRBV12-4
clone size: .
J gene: TRBJ1-2
D gene: TRBD1

CDR3 DNA: TGTGCCAGCAGTAAGAACAGGGGTCGAGGGGAGACCCAGTACTTC
CDR3 protein: CASSKNRGRGETQYF
V gene: TRBV7-9
clone size: few
J gene: TRBJ2-5
D gene: TRBD1

CDR3 DNA: TGCGCCAGCAGCCAAGAGTGGGGGGGAGTGTGGACTGAAGCTTTCTTT
CDR3 protein: CASSQEWGGVWTEAFF
V gene: TRBV4-1
clone size: .
J gene: TRBJ1-1
D gene: .

CDR3 DNA: TGCAGTGCTAGAGATGTGGACGGGGGTCACAATGAGCAGTTCTTC
CDR3 protein: CSARDVDGGHNEQFF
V gene: TRBV20-1
clone size: many
J gene: TRBJ2-1
D gene: .

CDR3 DNA: TGTGCCAGCAGCCAAGATGGGACAGGGATTAACAATGAGCAGTTCTTC
CDR3 protein: CASSQDGTGINNEQFF
V gene: TRBV14
clone size: many
J gene: TRBJ2-1
D gene: TRBD1

CDR3 DNA: TGTGCCAGCAGTATCACCGGGACAGGGGGCGCAGCGTACTACGAGCAGTACTTC
CDR3 protein: CASSITGTGGAAYYEQYF
V gene: TRBV12-3/TRBV12-4
clone size: few
J gene: TRBJ2-7
D gene: TRBD1

CDR3 DNA: TGTGCCAGCAGCCCGTATCTATACTCCTACAATGAGCAGTTCTTC
CDR3 protein: CASSPYLYSYNEQFF
V gene: TRBV9
clone size: .
J gene: TRBJ2-1
D gene: .

CDR3 DNA: TGTGCCACCAGCCGAGATAGAGGGGTTGGTGAGCAGTTCTTC
CDR3 protein: CATSRDRGVGEQFF
V gene: TRBV15
clone size: few
J gene: TRBJ2-1
D gene: .

CDR3 DNA: TGTGCCAGCAGTGATGGACAGGGGGGACAGCCCCAGCATTTT
CDR3 protein: CASSDGQGGQPQHF
V gene: TRBV2
clone size: .
J gene: TRBJ1-5
D gene: TRBD1

CDR3 DNA: TGCGCCAGCAGCCAAGTCGCACTGGGACTAGCGGAATACAATGAGCAGTTCTTC
CDR3 protein: CASSQVALGLAEYNEQFF
V gene: TRBV4-1
clone size: few
J gene: TRBJ2-1
D gene: TRBD2

CDR3 DNA: TGTGCCAGCAGCGGGACCGGGACTAGCGGGAGGAATGAGCAGTTCTTC
CDR3 protein: CASSGTGTSGRNEQFF
V gene: TRBV9
clone size: .
J gene: TRBJ2-1
D gene: TRBD2

CDR3 DNA: TGTGCCTGGAACATTGACATGGCCAATGAGCAGTTCTTC
CDR3 protein: CAWNIDMANEQFF
V gene: TRBV30
clone size: few
J gene: TRBJ2-1
D gene: .

CDR3 DNA: TGTGCCAGCAGCTTATCCGGGCTACCAAACTATGGCTACACCTTC
CDR3 protein: CASSLSGLPNYGYTF
V gene: TRBV13
clone size: medium-sized
J gene: TRBJ1-2
D gene: .

CDR3 DNA: TGCGCCAGCAGCTCCCCGGATGGTGTCCATGAGCAGTTCTTC
CDR3 protein: CASSSPDGVHEQFF
V gene: TRBV5-1
clone size: .
J gene: TRBJ2-1
D gene: .

CDR3 DNA: TGTGCCAGCAGCCCCGCTGGAGGGAGATACAATGAGCAGTTCTTC
CDR3 protein: CASSPAGGRYNEQFF
V gene: TRBV7-9
clone size: .
J gene: TRBJ2-1
D gene: .

CDR3 DNA: TGTGCCAGCAGCTCACCAACAGGGGCGTACTACGAGCAGTACTTC
CDR3 protein: CASSSPTGAYYEQYF
V gene: TRBV7-9
clone size: few
J gene: TRBJ2-7
D gene: TRBD1

CDR3 DNA: TGTGCCAGCAGTTTAGGGTACGGGGGCCAAGAGACCCAGTACTTC
CDR3 protein: CASSLGYGGQETQYF
V gene: TRBV27
clone size: few
J gene: TRBJ2-5
D gene: .